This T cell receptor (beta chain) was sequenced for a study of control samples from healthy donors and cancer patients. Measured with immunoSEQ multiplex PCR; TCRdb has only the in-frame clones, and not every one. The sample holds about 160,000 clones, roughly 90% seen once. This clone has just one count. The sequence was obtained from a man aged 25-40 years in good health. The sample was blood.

CDR3 amino acids: CASSPLSSGNTIYF. CDR3 nucleotides: TGTGCCAGCAGTCCTCTTTCCTCTGGAAACACCATATATTTT. The chain employs TRBV6-5 and TRBJ1-3, with D unclear. Deletions cut 5 bases from V and 0 bases from J, with 8 bases between. This CDR3 has 14 amino acids. The germline gives CDR1 MNHEY, CDR2 SVGAGI.